What follows describes a single T cell receptor (beta chain). This receptor's antigen is unknown. Base qualities are not provided; no much larger clone lies one nucleotide away. The sample is drawn from a study of post-analysis software for immune sequencing data (dated by TCRdb to 2013 to 2016). Context from the whole study: Disease courses on record covered relapsing-remitting, secondary progressive and progressive-relapsing multiple sclerosis, though some patients had no subtype annotation. The patient repertoires were set against around ten previously published healthy control repertoires from donors whose ages ranged from roughly 6 to 25 years. A subset of samples was prepared in parallel using single-end sample barcoding, then pooled and co-amplified after Illumina adapter ligation.

Points the paper makes about the study in general: Significantly higher frequencies in patients than in controls were found for five or six TRBV segments, including TRBV5-6, TRBV5-1 and TRBV20-1. When samples were clustered directly using the F measure, samples prepared in the same batch co-clustered strongly, which prompted a batch-effect correction. Significantly lower normalized Chao1 diversity was found in multiple sclerosis patients than in controls, suggesting substantial peripheral T-cell clonal expansion. The control group was slightly older than the multiple sclerosis patient group.

From V the trimming removes 2 bases and from J it removes 3 bases, while the gene matches leave 7 bases of the junction unaccounted for. The CDR3 covers 17 residues, taking in both the cysteine and the phenylalanine. Only the CDR3 DNA is retained, 51 bases long and in frame from the first base. The library was produced with PCR. The sequencer was an Illumina HiSeq 2500. To reduce PCR and sequencing biases, unique molecular identifiers were incorporated into the TCR beta cDNA libraries. Per 1 to 10 million input T cells, roughly 500,000 cDNA molecules were obtained, such that each molecule approximated one T cell. The same protocol used for the earlier healthy control dataset was applied to prepare and sequence the patient libraries. Within a given batch, samples were prepared together, multiplexed and sequenced on the same HiSeq lane. The authors' pipeline ran thus. Raw barcoded reads were processed with MIGEC, discarding single-read molecular identifier groups before consensus assembly and CDR3 extraction. VDJtools was used for post-analysis of the clonotype tables, with diversity normalized by down-sampling every dataset to the smallest sample size. Repertoire overlap clustering matched CDR3 amino acid but not nucleotide sequences to correct batch-related cross-sample contamination. In TCRdb, the public reads were trimmed at Q25 with fastp and aligned with MiXCR, with productive beta chains retained. Records with the same CDR3 protein are collapsed into one entry carrying the most frequent genes and DNA. The V and J calls reflect TCRdb's pipeline rather than the authors' work. The sample table contains 750,000 to 950,000 distinct CDR3 sequences; only one count was recorded for about 53% of them. The top ten hold approximately 4.4% of the sample.

To demonstrate the VDJtools post-analysis software, TCR beta repertoires were profiled from the peripheral blood of roughly 14 young patients with multiple sclerosis. The patients with multiple sclerosis were children and adolescents between roughly 6 and 17 years of age. The receptor comes from a girl under 18 with multiple sclerosis. Sequenced input: blood. The V gene is TRBV12-3 or TRBV12-4 and the J gene is TRBJ2-6; 7 central bases correspond to TRBD1. The CDR3 loop reads CASSLRGPGRGANVLTF. Read as DNA, the sequence is TGTGCCAGCAGTTTAAGGGGGCCTGGCCGTGGGGCCAACGTCCTGACTTTC.